This T cell receptor beta chain was found in a study of cytomegalovirus exposure and HLA in healthy donors. Each donor was nominally healthy when sampled (though unrecorded immune exposures were likely). Trimming removed 0 bases from V and 2 bases from J; junction bases left unmatched: 7. The CDR3 contains 16 residues. CDR1 and CDR2 (germline): MGHRA, YSYEKL. With 60 Vbeta and 13 Jbeta primers, the PCR was carried out. The protocol was immunoSEQ multiplex PCR, while the TCRdb copy is restricted to in-frame clones and leaves out a portion. The data show 150,000 to 200,000 clones, roughly 88% seen once.

The sequenced sample was PBMCs. The chain recombines TRBV4-1 with TRBJ2-7; 7 nucleotides agree with TRBD2. This clonotype was sampled from a young woman in good health and CMV-seronegative. CDR3 in DNA: TGCGCCAGCAGCCAAGAGGCCCTAGCGGCGGCCTACGAGCAGTACTTC. Protein: CASSQEALAAAYEQYF.